Listed below are T cell receptor beta chains from one sample, sequenced in a study of CD8+ T cells in alopecia areata. The assay was immunoSEQ multiplex PCR, and TCRdb's table has in-frame clones only and misses some. The sample holds 90,000 to 120,000 clones, about 50% seen once. The sequencing input was NKG2D-low CD8+ T cells sorted from blood. These TCRs come from a human donor with alopecia areata. Each CDR3 is given with its conserved first and last residue. A D gene is named only where the DNA matches it firmly. Clone size is not always given. Where it is, it says once, few, many or a class for expanded clones.

few,TRBJ2-3,.,TRBV7-9,CASHQVGATDTQYF,TGTGCCAGCCACCAAGTAGGGGCCACAGATACGCAGTATTTT
.,TRBJ2-7,.,TRBV19,CASRPGHLSYEQYF,TGTGCCAGTAGACCGGGACACCTCTCCTACGAGCAGTACTTC
few,TRBJ2-1,.,TRBV5-6,CASSFPSRSNEQFF,TGTGCCAGCAGCTTTCCCTCTAGGAGTAATGAGCAGTTCTTC
.,TRBJ1-2,.,TRBV7-8,CASSLGARSYGYTF,TGTGCCAGCAGCTTAGGAGCCAGGTCCTATGGCTACACCTTC
.,TRBJ1-5,TRBD1,TRBV29-1,CSVEGQGTTIQPQHF,TGCAGCGTTGAGGGACAGGGAACAACCATACAGCCCCAGCATTTT
.,TRBJ2-3,.,TRBV27,CASSIELGQSTDTQYF,TGTGCCAGCAGTATTGAACTCGGACAGAGCACAGATACGCAGTATTTT
.,TRBJ2-7,.,TRBV7-9,CASSLEVSGYEQYF,TGTGCCAGCAGCTTAGAAGTATCCGGCTACGAGCAGTACTTC
.,TRBJ2-1,TRBD2,TRBV27,CASSLGSGRAPNEQFF,TGTGCCAGCAGCCTTGGTAGCGGGAGGGCCCCAAATGAGCAGTTCTTC
.,TRBJ2-1,.,TRBV9,CASSLYPGSYNEQFF,TGTGCCAGCAGCCTATATCCGGGATCCTACAATGAGCAGTTCTTC
.,TRBJ2-3,.,TRBV28,CASSYPLRLPGRSDTDTQYF,TGTGCCAGCAGTTACCCCCTCCGCCTCCCCGGGCGGAGTGACACAGATACGCAGTATTTT
.,TRBJ2-1,.,TRBV7-3,CASSRGQSALNEQFF,TGTGCCAGCAGCCGTGGACAGTCAGCCCTCAATGAGCAGTTCTTC
.,TRBJ2-1,TRBD2,TRBV14,CASSPTSGRAGEQFF,TGTGCCAGCAGCCCGACTAGCGGGAGGGCCGGTGAGCAGTTCTTC
.,TRBJ2-1,.,TRBV2,CASSDGVSYNEQFF,TGTGCCAGCAGTGACGGGGTCTCCTACAATGAGCAGTTCTTC
few,TRBJ2-2,.,TRBV19,CASNVGPGTGELFF,TGTGCCAGTAACGTGGGTCCGGGCACCGGGGAGCTGTTTTTT
few,TRBJ2-7,.,TRBV14,CASSPGITYEQYF,TGTGCCAGCAGCCCGGGGATCACCTACGAGCAGTACTTC
.,TRBJ2-1,TRBD2,TRBV19,CASSSQTGLATSYNEQFF,TGTGCCAGTAGTTCACAAACGGGACTAGCGACCTCCTACAATGAGCAGTTCTTC
.,TRBJ2-5,.,TRBV2,CASSETQYF,TGTGCCAGCAGTGAGACCCAGTACTTC
.,TRBJ2-7,.,TRBV29-1,CSVAQTEQYF,TGCAGCGTTGCTCAAACTGAGCAGTACTTC
.,TRBJ2-1,.,TRBV5-1,CASSGSNNEQFF,TGCGCCAGCAGCGGCTCTAACAATGAGCAGTTCTTC
.,TRBJ2-3,.,TRBV5-8,CASFRGLVGTDTQYF,TGTGCCAGTTTCCGAGGGCTAGTAGGTACAGATACGCAGTATTTT
.,TRBJ2-1,TRBD2,TRBV19,CASSISGRGNEQFF,TGTGCCAGTAGTATTAGCGGGAGAGGGAATGAGCAGTTCTTC
few,TRBJ2-1,TRBD2,TRBV19,CASSFGTSSYNEQFF,TGTGCCAGTAGTTTTGGGACTAGCTCCTACAATGAGCAGTTCTTC
.,TRBJ2-3,.,TRBV20-1,CSASEDTQYF,TGCAGTGCTAGCGAAGATACGCAGTATTTT
.,TRBJ2-5,.,TRBV7-9,CASSLAGGSQTQYF,TGTGCCAGCAGCTTAGCTGGGGGTTCGCAGACCCAGTACTTC
.,TRBJ2-7,.,TRBV12-5,CASGLGEAGQTYEQYF,TGTGCTAGTGGTTTGGGAGAGGCAGGACAGACCTACGAGCAGTACTTC
.,TRBJ2-7,.,TRBV15,CATSRDRGFSYEQYF,TGTGCCACCAGCAGAGATCGAGGGTTCTCCTACGAGCAGTACTTC
few,TRBJ2-7,.,TRBV7-8,CASTPFAGPSYEQYF,TGTGCCAGCACCCCTTTCGCGGGACCGTCCTACGAGCAGTACTTC
few,TRBJ1-2,.,TRBV9,CASSDSGSLPAAGYTF,TGTGCCAGCAGCGACTCCGGGTCTCTACCGGCCGCTGGCTACACCTTC
.,TRBJ1-1,TRBD1,TRBV19,CASSLGQGGGTEAFF,TGTGCCAGTAGTCTTGGACAGGGGGGCGGCACTGAAGCTTTCTTT
.,TRBJ2-1,TRBD2,TRBV5-4,CASSLGLAGVNEQFF,TGTGCCAGCAGCTTGGGACTAGCGGGAGTGAATGAGCAGTTCTTC
once,TRBJ1-5,.,TRBV27,CASSLAGTLRPQHF,TGTGCCAGCAGTCTCGCCGGGACACTTAGGCCCCAGCATTTT
few,TRBJ1-2,.,TRBV4-1,CASSQVQGRDGYTF,TGCGCCAGCAGCCAAGTTCAGGGGAGGGATGGCTACACCTTC
.,TRBJ2-1,.,TRBV11-3,CASQKGNNEQFF,TGTGCCAGCCAAAAGGGGAACAATGAGCAGTTCTTC
few,TRBJ2-5,.,TRBV9,CASSVKSIGGTQYF,TGTGCCAGCAGCGTAAAATCAATTGGCGGGACCCAGTACTTC
few,TRBJ2-7,.,TRBV7-8,CASSFPGDYEQYF,TGTGCCAGCAGCTTCCCGGGAGACTACGAGCAGTACTTC
.,TRBJ2-7,TRBD2,TRBV5-1,CASSSTSGHLEQYF,TGCGCCAGCAGCTCCACTAGCGGCCATCTCGAGCAGTACTTC
.,TRBJ2-7,.,TRBV5-6,CASSPGPTNYYEQYF,TGTGCCAGCAGCCCGGGACCTACCAACTACTACGAGCAGTACTTC
.,TRBJ1-1,.,TRBV6-6,CASSYDSGAFF,TGTGCCAGCAGTTACGACAGCGGCGCTTTCTTT
.,TRBJ1-1,TRBD1,TRBV25-1,CASSRDRGATEAFF,TGTGCCAGCAGCCGGGACAGGGGCGCGACTGAAGCTTTCTTT
.,TRBJ2-1,.,TRBV27,CASSSNKPGPSYNEQFF,TGTGCCAGCAGTTCCAACAAACCGGGACCCTCCTACAATGAGCAGTTCTTC
.,TRBJ2-7,.,TRBV7-6,CASSLAVGAYEQYF,TGTGCCAGCAGCTTAGCGGTGGGGGCCTACGAGCAGTACTTC
few,TRBJ2-7,.,TRBV6-5,CASSYSTGWGYEQYF,TGTGCCAGCAGTTACTCGACAGGTTGGGGCTACGAGCAGTACTTC
.,TRBJ2-2,.,TRBV27,CASSLSVGQKNTGELFF,TGTGCCAGCAGTCTATCCGTGGGGCAGAAGAACACCGGGGAGCTGTTTTTT
few,TRBJ2-7,.,TRBV2,CASTEPVGEQYF,TGTGCCAGCACGGAACCTGTCGGCGAGCAGTACTTC